This TCR beta chain derives from a study of T-cell memory formation after mild COVID-19. In the study overall: Largely, the TCR clusters proved donor specific. Overall study results and limits: Among clones peaking at day 37 in the second wave, SARS-CoV-2 specificity remained unconfirmed.

Points on this clonotype: The target antigen is unknown.

V was clipped by 3 bases and J by 8 bases, with 10 bases between them. This CDR3 comprises 12 residues. Constant-segment primers were used for 5'RACE, and the resulting TCR alpha and TCR beta cDNA libraries carried sample barcodes and UMIs. One entry per CDR3 protein results from TCRdb running MiXCR on the 5' RACE reads. The profile shows about 610,000 distinct CDR3 sequences, 17% of them singletons. The source is an adult woman who had mild COVID-19 (a few samples of this study predate the infection). Cell type and time point are not known. J is TRBJ1-2 and V is TRBV12-3 or TRBV12-4; D gene uncertain. Sequenced material: PBMCs or a T cell subset sorted from them (not recorded which). CDR3 amino acids: CASSLGSGGYTF. The CDR3 nucleotides read TGTGCCAGCAGTTTGGGTTCTGGGGGCTACACCTTC.